This TCR beta chain stems from a study of blood T cell repertoires in COVID-19. The repertoire was sequenced with immunoSEQ multiplex PCR; TCRdb's copy has only in-frame clones and lacks some. The data hold about 210,000 clones, with 75% to 85% observed a single time. Germline V gene sequence: CDR1 LNHDA, CDR2 SQIVND (reference sequence). Trimming at V came to 7 bases and at J to 3 bases, leaving 6 bases not matched to a gene. The length of the CDR3 is 15 residues. The V call is TRBV19, the J call TRBJ2-2; 9 bases are shared with TRBD1. The sequencing sample was made of peripheral blood. This TCR was sampled from a woman aged 70-85 years with COVID-19, enrolled during active disease. CDR3: CASTPGQGYTGELFF. The CDR3 DNA sequence: TGTGCCAGTACCCCGGGACAGGGCTACACCGGGGAGCTGTTTTTT.